The T cell receptor (beta chain) described here comes from a study of T cell responses to AZD1222 COVID-19 vaccine. Study outcomes and limitations: It was only after the peak T cell response that any repertoires were sampled. Spike-specific TCR breadth and depth rose after two AZD1222 doses. Among the donors, most were white British and more were female, and clonal diversity was possibly underestimated. Researchers report vaccine-associated CD4 TCRs spanning spike, with dominance at 160-218 and 743-854.

On this clone: Its antigen remains unidentified.

Sequencing was performed with immunoSEQ multiplex PCR; in TCRdb, only in-frame clones are kept and a portion is missing. Here the sample spans around 200,000 clones, 85% to 90% being singletons. Germline loops: CDR1 SGHRS, CDR2 YFSETQ. Trimming cost V 4 bases and J 0 bases, with 8 bases left between them. The CDR3 is 15 residues long. The TCR comes from an adult in good health. Sequences were derived from peripheral blood, sampled on day 0 of AZD1222 vaccination. This chain uses TRBV5-1 with TRBJ2-6; D is ambiguous. The CDR3 DNA reads TGCGCCAGCAGCCCCAGAGTCTCTGGGGCCAACGTCCTGACTTTC. This sequence encodes CASSPRVSGANVLTF.